The 3 T cell receptor beta chains below come from one sample, sequenced in a study of Graves' ophthalmopathy and Graves' hyperthyroidism. Using RNA transcripts, the TCR beta CDR3 regions were amplified. The first-round RT-PCR employed HTBI primers together with the Qiagen OneStep RT-PCR kit. A multiplex PCR was then performed as the second round. Via MiXCR, TCRdb re-called the multiplex PCR reads, giving one row per CDR3 protein. The table shows under 200,000 distinct CDR3 sequences, with more than 30% occurring only once. Material: peripheral blood. The receptors originated from a woman in her thirties or forties with Graves' ophthalmopathy.

V usage is TRBV24-1 and J usage is TRBJ2-7; perhaps D is TRBD1 or TRBD2 (5 bases each). Germline CDR1 and CDR2: KGHDR and SFDVKD. The V end lost 2 bases, the J end lost 7 bases, and 11 bases lay between the germline ends. The CDR3 has 13 amino acids. CDR3 bases: TGTGCCACCAGTGATTCCGACAGAGGGGAGCAGTACTTC. It codes for CATSDSDRGEQYF.

This clonotype appeared many times. This chain joins TRBV4-3 and TRBJ2-7; 9 nucleotides align to TRBD2. Germline V gives CDR1 LGHNA, CDR2 YSLEER. This CDR3 has 15 residues. The J segment lost 2 bases and the V segment lost 0 bases, leaving 2 bases of the junction unmatched. In DNA form, the CDR3 reads TGCGCCAGCAGCCAAGACCCTAGCGGGACCTACGAGCAGTACTTC. It is translated as CASSQDPSGTYEQYF.

This clonotype was observed at least ten times. This chain connects TRBV5-1 to TRBJ2-5; a weak D match, TRBD1 (6 bases). The CDR3 has 16 amino acids. V lost 4 bases and J lost 4, with 20 bases in between. Germline lookup yields CDR1 SGHRS and CDR2 YFSETQ. CDR3 nucleotides: TGCGCCAGCAGCACGCAACCGGGACATCCTAGAGAGACCCAGTACTTC. It is translated as CASSTQPGHPRETQYF.